Each of the 26 T cell receptor beta chains below was sequenced from the same sample in a study of blood T cell repertoires in COVID-19. The data were produced by immunoSEQ multiplex PCR, yet TCRdb's version contains in-frame clones alone and is incomplete. The sample yields tens of thousands of clones, around 87% seen once. Sequencing was performed on peripheral blood. These receptors were taken from a man over 45 in a cohort sampled during active COVID-19.

The V call is TRBV2, the J call TRBJ2-5; 8 bases are a match to TRBD1. The germline gives CDR1 SNHLY, CDR2 FYNNEI. This CDR3 spans 16 amino acids. V trimming: 5 bases; J trimming: 1 base; junction bases outside the gene matches: 9. As DNA, the CDR3 is TGTGCCAGCAGTTATGGACAGGGAGGCAGCCAAGAGACCCAGTACTTC. Translation: CASSYGQGGSQETQYF.

The chain couples TRBV3-1 (or the pseudogene TRBV3-2) to TRBJ2-5, with TRBD2 identical over 13 bases. The CDR3 sequence is 16 residues long. J lost 1 base, V lost 4 bases, and 3 bases had no gene match. The V gene's germline CDR1 is LGHDT and CDR2 YNNKEL (reference sequence). The CDR3 DNA is TGTGCCAGCAGCCCCGGGACTAGCGGGGCCCAAGAGACCCAGTACTTC. Protein: CASSPGTSGAQETQYF.

In DNA form, the CDR3 reads TGTGCCAGCAGTGTACATGAGAACACTGAAGCTTTCTTT. Protein sequence: CASSVHENTEAFF. This sequence joins TRBV3-1 (or the pseudogene TRBV3-2) and TRBJ1-1; D remains unclear. Trimming removed 6 bases from V and 1 base from J, with 9 bases in between. Germline lookup yields CDR1 LGHDT and CDR2 YNNKEL (reference sequence). The CDR3 consists of 13 residues.

V is TRBV9 and J is TRBJ1-1; a possible D gene is TRBD1 (6 bases). The germline gives CDR1 SGDLS, CDR2 YYNGEE. This CDR3 is built from 14 residues. With 4 bases removed from V and 7 bases from J, the gap between germline ends came to 17 bases. The CDR3 sequence is CASSRRGTWGEAFF. CDR3 sequence (DNA): TGTGCCAGCAGCCGACGAGGGACATGGGGTGAAGCTTTCTTT.

This clone occurred a few times. The gene calls are TRBV4-3 and TRBJ2-7; possibly TRBD2 for D (7 bases). V lost 4 bases and J 0 bases, leaving 13 bases between the germline ends. CDR1 is LGHNA and CDR2 is YSLEER in the germline V gene. The CDR3 sequence is 15 residues long. Here the CDR3 DNA reads TGCGCCAGCAGCCTATACCGGGGGGCCTCCTACGAGCAGTACTTC. Protein product: CASSLYRGASYEQYF.

V and J are TRBV18 and TRBJ2-7; the match to TRBD1 covers 9 bases. The junction had 4 bases not matched to a gene; V was cut back by 5 bases and J by 5 bases. The CDR3 extends over 13 amino acids. Germline lookup yields CDR1 KGHSH and CDR2 LQKENI. In DNA form, the CDR3 reads TGTGCCAGCTCAATGGGACAGGGTAACGAGCAGTACGTC. It codes for CASSMGQGNEQYV.

This chain joins TRBV19 and TRBJ2-7; D not certain. CDR1 and CDR2 from the germline V gene are LNHDA and SQIVND (reference sequence). The CDR3 runs to 12 residues. V lost 2 bases, J lost 4 bases, and 6 bases lay in between. The CDR3 loop is CASSINSYEQYV. The CDR3 DNA reads as TGTGCCAGTAGTATAAATAGTTACGAGCAGTACGTC.

The J gene is TRBJ1-1, the V gene TRBV12-3 or TRBV12-4; D is unclear. V lost 1 base, J lost 10 bases, and 10 bases lay in between. This CDR3 comprises 12 residues. For the CDR3, the DNA is TGTGCCAGCAGTTTAGTGGGTAACAGAGCTTTCTTT. This codes for CASSLVGNRAFF.

V usage is TRBV14 and J usage is TRBJ2-1, with no clear D. This CDR3 has 13 amino acids. Trimming left V 2 bases short and J 9 bases short, with 11 bases between. The germline CDR1 and CDR2 sequences are SGHDN and FVKESK. CDR3 sequence: CASSQSRRTEQFF. DNA of the CDR3: TGTGCCAGCAGCCAATCGCGGCGTACTGAGCAGTTCTTC.

This clone was picked up one time. The V gene is TRBV6-5, the J gene TRBJ1-5; 10 bases match TRBD1. CDR1 is MNHEY and CDR2 is SVGAGI in the germline V gene. J was trimmed by 8 bases and V by 6 bases; bases with no gene match: 7. The CDR3 is made up of 14 amino acids. The CDR3 sequence: CASRSTGGREPQHF. The CDR3 coding sequence is TGTGCCAGCAGATCGACAGGGGGCCGGGAGCCCCAGCATTTT.

The chain couples TRBV18 to TRBJ2-7, with TRBD2 matching over 9 bases. There are 16 residues in the CDR3. V lost 3 bases to trimming and J lost 2 bases; unmatched junction nucleotides: 8. Germline CDR1 is KGHSH and CDR2 is LQKENI. For the CDR3, the DNA is TGTGCCAGCTCACCCCTGGGCGAGCGGGGGGCCTACGAGCAGTACTTC. Translated: CASSPLGERGAYEQYF.

The chain links TRBV18 to TRBJ2-1, with TRBD1 identical over 9 bases. V gave up 8 bases and J gave up 3 bases; unmatched junction bases: 8. The germline V gene has CDR1 KGHSH and CDR2 LQKENI. This CDR3 is built from 15 residues. Here the CDR3 reads CASRKGDRVYNEQFF. CDR3 DNA: TGTGCCAGCCGAAAGGGGGACAGGGTCTACAATGAGCAGTTCTTC.

This chain joins TRBV10-1 and TRBJ2-1, with unresolved D. Germline CDR1 is WNHNN and CDR2 is SYGVQD (reference sequence). V was shortened by 0 bases and J by 5 bases, with 8 bases between the two germline ends. The CDR3 covers 14 residues. The CDR3, as DNA: TGCGCCAGCAGTGAGTCGCAGGTACACAATGAGCAGTTCTTC. As protein: CASSESQVHNEQFF.

The V call is TRBV19, the J call TRBJ1-1; perhaps TRBD1 as D (5 bases). Germline CDR1 and CDR2: LNHDA and SQIVND (reference sequence). The ends were cut back, 5 bases at V and 3 bases at J, with 10 bases in the middle. CDR3 length: 13 residues. The chain's CDR3 is CASSQGGDTEAFF. CDR3 DNA sequence: TGTGCCAGTAGTCAGGGCGGGGACACTGAAGCTTTCTTT. Combining the CDR3 with reference TRBV19 and TRBJ1-1 gives the whole variable domain DGGITQSPKYLFRKEGQNVTLSCEQNLNHDAMYWYRQDPGQGLRLIYYSQIVNDFQKGDIAEGYSVSREKKESFPLTVTSAQKNPTAFYLCASSQGGDTEAFFGQGTRLTVV.

This chain joins TRBV2 and TRBJ2-1, with TRBD2 matching over 8 bases. The V segment lost 10 bases and the J segment 0 bases; nucleotides outside the gene matches: 11. The CDR3 covers 16 residues. In germline, CDR1 is SNHLY, CDR2 FYNNEI. CDR3 sequence reads: CAIQETLAASYNEQFF. CDR3 sequence (DNA): TGTGCCATACAGGAAACACTAGCGGCCTCCTACAATGAGCAGTTCTTC.

J is TRBJ1-3 and V is TRBV5-4, with TRBD1 as a possible D gene (5 bases). This CDR3 has 13 amino acids. V was shortened by 0 bases and J by 6 bases, with 7 bases between the two germline ends. The germline CDR1 and CDR2 sequences are SGHNT and YYREEE (reference sequence). CDR3 in amino acids: CASSLGTQNTIYF. The CDR3 bases are TGTGCCAGCAGCTTGGGGACACAAAACACCATATATTTT.

The chain recombines TRBV10-3 with TRBJ2-1, with 7 bases that match TRBD1. The CDR3 consists of 12 residues. Trimming took 5 bases from V and 10 from J; bases not matched to a gene: 5. In germline, CDR1 is ENHRY, CDR2 SYGVKD. The CDR3 coding sequence is TGTGCCATCAGTCGGACAGGCGTGGAGCAGTTCTTC. Encoded protein: CAISRTGVEQFF.

This clone was seen once. CDR3 amino acids: CASSHRVYSYEQYF. Here the CDR3 DNA reads TGTGCCAGCAGCCATCGGGTCTACTCCTACGAGCAGTACTTC. J is TRBJ2-7 and V is TRBV7-2; the D is unclear. The V gene lost 5 bases and the J gene lost 0 bases, with 11 bases spanning the gap. In germline, CDR1 is SGHTA, CDR2 FQGNSA. The CDR3 spans 14 residues.

The gene calls are TRBV14 and TRBJ2-1; TRBD2 aligns across 9 bases. The CDR3 runs 16 residues. Germline CDR1 SGHDN, CDR2 FVKESK. Germline trimming cut 0 bases from V and 3 bases from J; bases unmatched to any gene: 3. The CDR3, as DNA: TGTGCCAGCAGCCAAGAGGCTAGCGGGATCTACAATGAGCAGTTCTTC. This encodes CASSQEASGIYNEQFF.

The J gene is TRBJ2-1, the V gene TRBV3-1 (or the pseudogene TRBV3-2), with D possibly TRBD1 on 6 matching bases. Trimming pared 3 bases from V and 8 bases from J, leaving 23 bases between. CDR1 is LGHDT, CDR2 YNNKEL, per germline (reference sequence). The CDR3 has 17 amino acids. The CDR3 sequence: CASSHSLAWSKGDEQFF. CDR3 in DNA: TGTGCCAGCAGCCACAGTTTAGCGTGGAGCAAGGGGGATGAGCAGTTCTTC.

The chain links TRBV7-9 to TRBJ1-4, with D hard to call. Trimming stripped 5 bases from V and 7 bases from J, with 8 bases between. This CDR3 comprises 12 residues. The V gene's germline CDR1 is SEHNR and CDR2 FQNEAQ (reference sequence). The CDR3: CASSRDAEKLFF. In DNA, the CDR3 is TGTGCCAGCAGCCGGGATGCTGAAAAACTGTTTTTT.

This clone was found once. This chain links TRBV7-9 with TRBJ2-5; the D gene is possibly TRBD2 (5 bases). The germline V gene has CDR1 SEHNR and CDR2 FQNEAQ (reference sequence). Trimming pared 6 bases from V and 3 bases from J, leaving 14 bases between. The CDR3 runs to 14 residues. As DNA, the CDR3 is TGTGCCAGCAGTTCCTCCGGGATGGAAGAGACCCAGTACTTC. Residues: CASSSSGMEETQYF.

This chain connects TRBV19 to TRBJ1-5; possible D gene TRBD1, 6 bases. The CDR3 runs to 17 residues. V dropped 5 bases and J dropped 0 bases, with 17 bases sitting between them. Germline lookup yields CDR1 LNHDA and CDR2 SQIVND (reference sequence). The CDR3 DNA follows: TGTGCCAGTAGTCCCTCTGGGACACGACTTAGCAATCAGCCCCAGCATTTT. As protein: CASSPSGTRLSNQPQHF.

J is TRBJ2-1 and V is TRBV3-1 (or the pseudogene TRBV3-2); D is possibly TRBD1 (6 bases). The CDR3 covers 15 residues. V lost 0 bases to trimming and J lost 2 bases, with 8 bases between them. Germline V gives CDR1 LGHDT, CDR2 YNNKEL (reference sequence). The CDR3 region is CASSQDQGTYNEQFF. The CDR3 DNA follows: TGTGCCAGCAGCCAAGATCAGGGGACCTACAATGAGCAGTTCTTC.

The chain recombines TRBV2 with TRBJ1-1; D remains ambiguous. CDR1 is SNHLY, CDR2 FYNNEI, per germline. Between the trimmed V and J ends, which lost 5 bases and 5 bases, there was a span of 9 bases. The CDR3 totals 12 residues. In nucleotides, the CDR3 is TGTGCCAGCAGTCGTAGAGATACTGAAGCTTTCTTT. Its translation is CASSRRDTEAFF.

The chain carries TRBV7-9 and TRBJ2-3; 13 nucleotides match TRBD2. Germline V gene lookup returns CDR1 SEHNR and CDR2 FQNEAQ (reference sequence). V was clipped by 10 bases and J by 4 bases; unmatched bases: 2. CDR3 size: 13 residues. The CDR3 region has the DNA TGTGCCACGGGACTAGCGGGATCAGATACGCAGTATTTT. Its translation: CATGLAGSDTQYF. The variable domain in full, completed from reference TRBV7-9 and TRBJ2-3, reads DTGVSQNPRHKITKRGQNVTFRCDPISEHNRLYWYRQTLGQGPEFLTYFQNEAQLEKSRLLSDRFSAERPKGSFSTLEIQRTEQGDSAMYLCATGLAGSDTQYFGPGTRLTVL.